This TCR beta chain stems from a study of T cell responses to AZD1222 COVID-19 vaccine. Germline V gene lookup returns CDR1 MGHRA and CDR2 YSYEKL. The trim removed 3 bases at V and 5 bases at J, leaving 8 bases unmatched. This CDR3 region has 16 residues. This clone was picked up one time. The target antigen is unknown. Produced via immunoSEQ multiplex PCR; TCRdb's table is partial and in-frame only. The sample records some 140,000 clones, approximately 88% being singletons. Study results and limitations: Clonal diversity was possibly underestimated, and the donors were mostly white British, with more females.

Source: peripheral blood, taken on day 0 of AZD1222 vaccination. The V and J genes are TRBV4-1 and TRBJ2-2, with 8 nucleotides matching TRBD1. The sequence was obtained from an adult in good health. For the CDR3, the DNA is TGCGCCAGCAGCCAGGGTCCCGGGACAGGTACCGGGGAGCTGTTTTTT. Residues: CASSQGPGTGTGELFF.